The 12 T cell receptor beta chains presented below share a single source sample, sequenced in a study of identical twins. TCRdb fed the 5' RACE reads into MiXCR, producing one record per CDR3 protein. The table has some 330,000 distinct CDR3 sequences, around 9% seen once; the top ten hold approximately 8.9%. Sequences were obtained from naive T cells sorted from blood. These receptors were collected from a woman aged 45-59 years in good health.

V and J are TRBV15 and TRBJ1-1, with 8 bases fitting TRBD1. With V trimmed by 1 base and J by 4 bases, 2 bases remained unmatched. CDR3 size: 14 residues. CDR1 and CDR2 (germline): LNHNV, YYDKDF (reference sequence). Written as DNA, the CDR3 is TGTGCCACCAGCAGAGGGACAGGGACCACTGAAGCTTTCTTT. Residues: CATSRGTGTTEAFF.

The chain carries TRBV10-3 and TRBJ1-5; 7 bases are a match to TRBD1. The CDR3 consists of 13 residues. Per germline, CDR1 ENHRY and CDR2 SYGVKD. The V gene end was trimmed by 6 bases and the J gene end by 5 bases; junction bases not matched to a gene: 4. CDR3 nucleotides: TGTGCCATCAGCACTCAGGGGGATCAGCCCCAGCATTTT. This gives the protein CAISTQGDQPQHF.

The CDR3 nucleotides are TGTGCCAGCAGTTTCGGGCCCCGCGAGCAGTACGTC. As protein: CASSFGPREQYV. V and J are TRBV12-3 or TRBV12-4 and TRBJ2-7; no firm D call. Trimming cost V 3 bases and J 6 bases, with 9 bases left between them. This CDR3 is 12 amino acids long.

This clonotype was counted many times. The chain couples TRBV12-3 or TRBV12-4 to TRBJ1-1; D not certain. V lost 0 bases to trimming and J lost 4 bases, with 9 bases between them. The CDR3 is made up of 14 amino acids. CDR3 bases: TGTGCCAGCAGTTTAGCTGCAAGAGGCACTGAAGCTTTCTTT. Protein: CASSLAARGTEAFF.

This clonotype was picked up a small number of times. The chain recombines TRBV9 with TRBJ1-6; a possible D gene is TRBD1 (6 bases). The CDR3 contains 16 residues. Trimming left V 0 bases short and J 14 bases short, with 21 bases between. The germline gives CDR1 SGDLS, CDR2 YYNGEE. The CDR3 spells CASSVGPGDGTSALHF. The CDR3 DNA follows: TGTGCCAGCAGCGTAGGTCCAGGGGACGGCACCTCGGCCCTCCACTTT.

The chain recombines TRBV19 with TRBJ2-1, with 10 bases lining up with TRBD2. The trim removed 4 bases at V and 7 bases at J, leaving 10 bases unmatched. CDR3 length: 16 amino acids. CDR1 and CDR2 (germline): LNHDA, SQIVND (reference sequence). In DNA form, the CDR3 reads TGTGCCAGTAGTAGGACTAGCGGCACTTATTTGAATGAGCAGTTCTTC. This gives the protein CASSRTSGTYLNEQFF.

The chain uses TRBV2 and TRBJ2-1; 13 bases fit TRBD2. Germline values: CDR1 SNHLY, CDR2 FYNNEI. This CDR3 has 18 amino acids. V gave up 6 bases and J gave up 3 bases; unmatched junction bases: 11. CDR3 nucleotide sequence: TGTGCCAGCAGCCTACTAGCGGGAGGGTCTTCTATCTACAATGAGCAGTTCTTC. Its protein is CASSLLAGGSSIYNEQFF.

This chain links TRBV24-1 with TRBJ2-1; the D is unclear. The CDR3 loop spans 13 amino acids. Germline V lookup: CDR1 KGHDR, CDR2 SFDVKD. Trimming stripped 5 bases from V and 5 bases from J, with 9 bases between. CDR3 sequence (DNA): TGTGCCACCAGTGGGGCCTATGACAATGAGCAGTTCTTC. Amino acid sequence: CATSGAYDNEQFF.

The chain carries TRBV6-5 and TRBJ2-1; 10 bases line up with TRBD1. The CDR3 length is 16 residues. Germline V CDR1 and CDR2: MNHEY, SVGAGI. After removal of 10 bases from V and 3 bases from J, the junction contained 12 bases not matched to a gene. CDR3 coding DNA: TGTGCCATCCGGACAGGGGGTAAAATAGGCTACAATGAGCAGTTCTTC. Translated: CAIRTGGKIGYNEQFF.

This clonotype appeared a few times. The CDR3 bases are TGTGCCACCAGTGATTTGCGGACAGGGGGGAACATTCAGTACTTC. Its protein is CATSDLRTGGNIQYF. The gene calls are TRBV24-1 and TRBJ2-4, with TRBD1 matching over 10 bases. CDR1 and CDR2 (germline): KGHDR, SFDVKD. The CDR3 sequence is 15 residues long. J lost 7 bases, V lost 0 bases, and 2 bases had no gene match.

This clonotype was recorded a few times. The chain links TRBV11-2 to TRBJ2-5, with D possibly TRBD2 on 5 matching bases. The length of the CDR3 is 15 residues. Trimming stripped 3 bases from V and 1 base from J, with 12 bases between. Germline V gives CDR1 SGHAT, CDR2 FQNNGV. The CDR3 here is CASSFYRDFQETQYF. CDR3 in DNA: TGTGCCAGCAGCTTTTACCGGGATTTCCAAGAGACCCAGTACTTC.

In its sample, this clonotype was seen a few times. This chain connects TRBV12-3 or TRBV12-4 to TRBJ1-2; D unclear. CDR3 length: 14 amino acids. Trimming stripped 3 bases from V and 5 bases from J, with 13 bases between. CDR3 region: CASSLGTHGYGYTF. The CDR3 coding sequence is TGTGCCAGCAGTTTGGGCACTCACGGATATGGCTACACCTTC.